The sequence of this T cell receptor beta chain was determined in a study of T cell repertoires in cytomegalovirus infection. TCRdb ran MiXCR on the reads and lists one entry per CDR3 protein. The repertoire holds hundreds of thousands of distinct CDR3 sequences, about 33% seen once, with about a sixth in the top ten. As for this clonotype: Its antigen remains unidentified.

The germline CDR1 and CDR2 sequences are SGHRS and YFSETQ. V trimming: 4 bases; J trimming: 5 bases; junction bases outside the gene matches: 7. The CDR3 is 14 amino acids. Study-wide points: Across the ex vivo response, the dominant clonotypes were HLA-C-restricted CMV-specific TCR beta clonotypes.

This sequence joins TRBV5-1 and TRBJ1-1; 8 bases are shared with TRBD1. The sequence was obtained from a human donor in good health (CMV status not recorded). Some clones in this sample may be carry-over from other donors' samples. The sample was cultured PBMCs, taken from culture after CMV antigen stimulation. CDR3 loop: CASSERTGWTEAFF. CDR3 nucleotide sequence: TGCGCCAGCAGCGAGAGGACAGGGTGGACTGAAGCTTTCTTT.